The 12 T cell receptor beta chains given below trace back to one sample, sequenced in a study of T cells in narcolepsy. Sequencing used immunoSEQ multiplex PCR; TCRdb keeps in-frame clones, though not all of them. The data hold fewer than 30,000 clones, with more than 75% observed a single time. Material for sequencing was CD45RA- memory CD4+ T cells from PBMCs. The receptors originated from a human donor with narcolepsy.

CDR3 sequence (DNA): TGTGCCAGCAGCCGGGGGACAGGCAAAGCTTTCTTT. Encoded protein: CASSRGTGKAFF. The V call is TRBV5-8, the J call TRBJ1-1; 8 bases match TRBD1. Germline CDR1 reads SGHTS; CDR2 reads YDEGEE. V lost 4 bases, J lost 9 bases, and 5 bases stayed unmatched. This CDR3 region has 12 residues.

This clone was seen more than once but under ten times. The chain carries TRBV6-4 and TRBJ2-7, with 8 positions matching TRBD1. This CDR3 contains 13 residues. The germline V gene encodes CDR1 MRHNA and CDR2 SNTAGT. V was pared by 8 bases and J by 0 bases, with 3 bases of the junction left unmatched. The CDR3 is CASGQGFSYEQYV. The DNA for the CDR3 is TGTGCCAGCGGACAGGGATTCTCCTACGAGCAGTACGTC.

V gene TRBV7-7 combines with J gene TRBJ2-3; D unresolved. The CDR3 sequence is 13 residues long. The germline V gene encodes CDR1 SSHAT and CDR2 FNYEAQ (reference sequence). V was cut by 1 base and J by 6 bases, with 8 bases left in between. The CDR3 nucleotides are TGTGCCAGCAGCTTAGAACTTTTGGATACGCAGTATTTT. It encodes CASSLELLDTQYF.

This clone was seen once. V usage is TRBV5-4 and J usage is TRBJ2-3, with TRBD1 matching 7 bases. With 9 bases clipped from V and 3 bases from J, the junction kept 13 bases outside the gene matches. This CDR3 has 15 amino acids. Germline V gene data show CDR1 as SGHNT and CDR2 as YYREEE (reference sequence). CDR3 residues: CATLRGPIGTDTQYF. In DNA, the CDR3 is TGTGCCACCCTTAGGGGGCCAATTGGGACAGATACGCAGTATTTT.

The chain combines TRBV7-6 with TRBJ1-5; tentatively, D is TRBD1 (5 bases). Looked up from germline, CDR1 is SGHVS and CDR2 is FNYEAQ. Trimming took 5 bases from V and 2 from J, leaving 19 bases between them. This CDR3 contains 17 residues. The CDR3 reads CASSPNGGSGGNQPQHF. CDR3 in DNA: TGTGCCAGCAGCCCCAACGGGGGGTCCGGAGGCAATCAGCCCCAGCATTTT.

The J gene is TRBJ1-1, the V gene TRBV5-1; D might be TRBD1 (6 bases). CDR3 length equals 16 residues. V was pared by 0 bases and J by 7 bases, with 19 bases between. The germline gives CDR1 SGHRS, CDR2 YFSETQ. Written as DNA, the CDR3 is TGCGCCAGCAGCTTGGATGCCGGGGGCTTTGAGGTTGAAGCTTTCTTT. Its protein product is CASSLDAGGFEVEAFF.

This sequence joins TRBV7-2 and TRBJ2-1, with 11 bases matching TRBD2. After removal of 0 bases from V and 10 bases from J, the junction contained 5 bases not matched to a gene. CDR1 SGHTA and CDR2 FQGNSA come from the germline V gene. The CDR3 sequence is 15 residues long. In nucleotides, the CDR3 is TGTGCCAGCAGCTTAGCTAGCGGGGGGGCCCGGGAGCAGTTCTTC. Residues: CASSLASGGAREQFF.

The chain links TRBV4-2 to TRBJ2-2; D is possibly TRBD1 (5 bases). The germline gives CDR1 LGHNA, CDR2 YNFKEQ. V gave up 4 bases and J gave up 7 bases, with 13 bases separating them. This CDR3 has 14 amino acids. CDR3 sequence (DNA): TGTGCCAGCAGCCGTGGGGCGCCTGACGGGGAGCTGTTTTTT. Amino acid sequence: CASSRGAPDGELFF.

V usage is TRBV10-2 and J usage is TRBJ2-2; a possible D gene is TRBD1 (6 bases). CDR1 and CDR2 (germline): WSHSY, SAAADI. The V end was cut by 6 bases, the J end by 1 base, with 9 bases between. The CDR3 extends over 14 amino acids. The DNA for the CDR3 is TGCGCCAGCAGCGCGACAGGGAACACCGGGGAGCTGTTTTTT. Translation gives CASSATGNTGELFF.

This clone appeared a single time. The chain has TRBV19 and TRBJ1-1; D unclear. Germline assignment: CDR1 LNHDA and CDR2 SQIVND (reference sequence). The CDR3 extends over 13 amino acids. V lost 9 bases and J 5 bases, leaving 16 bases between the germline ends. The CDR3 protein is CASLPYSGTEAFF. CDR3 nucleotide sequence: TGTGCCAGCCTCCCGTATTCCGGGACTGAAGCTTTCTTT.

The genes are TRBV6-1 and TRBJ2-1, with 9 nucleotides matching TRBD2. J was trimmed by 6 bases and V by 3 bases; bases with no gene match: 9. The CDR3 totals 16 residues. Germline V CDR1 and CDR2: MNHNS, SASEGT. CDR3 nucleotides: TGTGCCAGCAGTGATGGGCGGGGGGGCCCTATCAATGAGCAGTTCTTC. Protein sequence: CASSDGRGGPINEQFF.

This sequence joins TRBV5-6 and TRBJ1-2, with D perhaps TRBD1 (5 bases). Trimming took 1 base from V and 2 from J, leaving 9 bases between them. There are 14 residues in the CDR3. Germline V gene lookup returns CDR1 SGHDT and CDR2 YYEEEE. The CDR3 reads CASSLFGGNYGYTF. Written as DNA, the CDR3 is TGTGCCAGCAGCTTGTTCGGGGGGAACTATGGCTACACCTTC.